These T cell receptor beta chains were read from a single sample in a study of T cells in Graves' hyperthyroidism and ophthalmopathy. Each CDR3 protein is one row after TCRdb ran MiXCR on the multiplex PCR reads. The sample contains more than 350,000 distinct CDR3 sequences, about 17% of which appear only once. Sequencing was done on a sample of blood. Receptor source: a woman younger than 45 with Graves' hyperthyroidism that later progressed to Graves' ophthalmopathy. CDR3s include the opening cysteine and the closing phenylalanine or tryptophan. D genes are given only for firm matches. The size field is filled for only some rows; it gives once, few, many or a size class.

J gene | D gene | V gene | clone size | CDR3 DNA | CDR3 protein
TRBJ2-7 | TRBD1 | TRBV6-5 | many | TGTGCCAGCAGTTGGACAGGGGGAGGCGAGCAGTACTTC | CASSWTGGGEQYF
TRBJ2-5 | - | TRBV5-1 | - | TGCGCCAGCGCCCCCGTGCCGGGCGGACGAGAGACCCAGTACTTC | CASAPVPGGRETQYF
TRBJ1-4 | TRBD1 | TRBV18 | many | TGTGCCAGCACGAACACGGGACAGGGGTCTGAAAAACTGTTTTTT | CASTNTGQGSEKLFF
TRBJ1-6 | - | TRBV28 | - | TGTGCCAGCAGTGAGAACAGGCTTTTGGTTAATTCACCCCTCCACTTT | CASSENRLLVNSPLHF
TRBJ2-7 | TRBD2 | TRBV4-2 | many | TGTGCCAGCAGCCTAGGGACTAGCGGAACCTACGAGCAGTACTTC | CASSLGTSGTYEQYF
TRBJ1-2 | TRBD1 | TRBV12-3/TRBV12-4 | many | TGTGCCAGCAGGAGCCGGGACAGGGTATATGGCTACACCTTC | CASRSRDRVYGYTF
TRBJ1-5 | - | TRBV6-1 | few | TGTGCCAGCAGGTTTAGCAATCAGCCCCAGCATTTT | CASRFSNQPQHF
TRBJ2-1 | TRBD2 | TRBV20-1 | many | TGCAGTGCCCACCCCCGACTAGCGGGAGTACCCAATGAGCAGTTCTTC | CSAHPRLAGVPNEQFF
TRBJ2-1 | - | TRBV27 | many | TGTGCCAGCAGTTTAACAGGGCACAATGAGCAGTTCTTC | CASSLTGHNEQFF
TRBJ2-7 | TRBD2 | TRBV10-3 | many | TGTGCCGTAGCGGGGCAAGTTCTATACGAGCAGTACTTC | CAVAGQVLYEQYF
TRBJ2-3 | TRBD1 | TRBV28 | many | TGTGCCAGCACCGGGACAGATCGCTCGGGTACGCAGTATTTT | CASTGTDRSGTQYF
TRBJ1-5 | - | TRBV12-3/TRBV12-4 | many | TGTGCCAGCAGTTTATCTAGAGATCAGCCCCAGCATTTT | CASSLSRDQPQHF
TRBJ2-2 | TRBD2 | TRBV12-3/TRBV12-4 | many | TGTGCCAGCAGTTTAGCTGGCGGGAGGGCCCCCGGGGAGCTGTTTTTT | CASSLAGGRAPGELFF
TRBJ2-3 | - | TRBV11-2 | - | TGTGCCAGCAGCTTAGTAGCAGGGTATACAGATACGCAGTATTTT | CASSLVAGYTDTQYF
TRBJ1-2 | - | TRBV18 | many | TGTGCCAGCTCACCACCGTCCAGGGATGAAAGTGGCTACACCTTC | CASSPPSRDESGYTF
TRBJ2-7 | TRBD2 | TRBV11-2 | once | TGTGCCAGCAGCTCGATGACTAGCGGTTACGAGCAGTACTTC | CASSSMTSGYEQYF
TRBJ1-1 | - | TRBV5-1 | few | TGCGCCAGCAGCTTGGCCCGGGGGGCTGAAGCTTTCTTT | CASSLARGAEAFF
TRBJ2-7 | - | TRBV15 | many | TGTGCCACCAGCAGAGTCGGCAGCTACTCCTACGAGCAGTACTTC | CATSRVGSYSYEQYF
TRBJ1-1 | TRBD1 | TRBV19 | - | TGTGCCAGTATCGGACAGGGCGCAGCTTTCTTT | CASIGQGAAFF
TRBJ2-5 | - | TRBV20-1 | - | TGCAGTGCACAACAGGCCGCGGGGATCCAAGAGACCCAGTACTTC | CSAQQAAGIQETQYF
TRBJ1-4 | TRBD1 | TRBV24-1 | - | TGTGCCACCAGTGAACCTCGTCAACCGCAGGGGGTGGATGAAAAACTGTTTTTT | CATSEPRQPQGVDEKLFF
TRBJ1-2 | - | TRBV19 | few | TGTGCCAGTAGTAGCCGGGACGGTCTATATGGCTACACCTTC | CASSSRDGLYGYTF
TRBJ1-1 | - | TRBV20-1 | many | TGCAGTGCTAGAAGGGCCCTGAACACTGAAGCTTTCTTT | CSARRALNTEAFF
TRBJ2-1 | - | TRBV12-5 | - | TGTGCTAGTGGGCAGGGATCCGGCAATGAGCAGTTCTTC | CASGQGSGNEQFF
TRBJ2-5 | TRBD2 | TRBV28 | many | TGTGCCAGCAGTACCGCGTTAGTAGCGGGAGTGCAAGAGACCCAGTACTTC | CASSTALVAGVQETQYF
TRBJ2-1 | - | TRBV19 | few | TGTGCCAGTACCCAGAGTGGGGTTTACAATGAGCAGTTCTTC | CASTQSGVYNEQFF
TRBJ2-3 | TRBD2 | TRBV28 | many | TGTGCCAGCAGGAATAGTCCCGGGACTAGCGGGAGGTCGCGAGATACGCAGTATTTT | CASRNSPGTSGRSRDTQYF
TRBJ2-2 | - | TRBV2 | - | TGTGCCAGCAGTGACGGAGCGGGTTGGACCGGGGAGCTGTTTTTT | CASSDGAGWTGELFF
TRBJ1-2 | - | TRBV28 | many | TGTGCCAGCAGTTTATGGACGGGGACGTATGGCTACACCTTC | CASSLWTGTYGYTF
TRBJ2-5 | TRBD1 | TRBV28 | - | TGTGCCAGCAGCGGCGTTAGGGGGACAGGGTATGACCAGTACTTC | CASSGVRGTGYDQYF
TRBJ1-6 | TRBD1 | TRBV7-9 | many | TGTGCCAGCAGCTTCACAGGGGATAATTCACCCCTCCACTTT | CASSFTGDNSPLHF
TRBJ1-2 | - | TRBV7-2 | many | TGTGCCAGCAGCTTAGCTGGGGGGGGGCGAGGCTACACCTTC | CASSLAGGGRGYTF